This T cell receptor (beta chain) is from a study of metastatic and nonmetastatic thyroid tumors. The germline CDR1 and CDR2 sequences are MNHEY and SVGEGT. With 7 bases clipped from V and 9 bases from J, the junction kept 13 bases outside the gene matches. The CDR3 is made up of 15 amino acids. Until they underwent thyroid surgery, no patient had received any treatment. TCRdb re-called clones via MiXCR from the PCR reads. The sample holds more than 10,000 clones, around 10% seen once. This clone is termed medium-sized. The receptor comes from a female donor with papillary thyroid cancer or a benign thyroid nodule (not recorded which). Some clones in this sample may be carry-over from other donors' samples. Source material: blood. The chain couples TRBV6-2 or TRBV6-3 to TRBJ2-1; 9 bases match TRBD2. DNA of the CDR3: TGTGCCAGCACCAACTGGGGGCGGGAGGGCCGTGAGCAGTTCTTC. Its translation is CASTNWGREGREQFF.